This entry lists 29 T cell receptor beta chains sequenced from one sample in a study of T cell changes during pregnancy in multiple sclerosis. The protocol was immunoSEQ multiplex PCR, while the TCRdb copy is restricted to in-frame clones and leaves out a portion. The table lists approximately 44,000 clones, about 91% of them singletons. Source: CD4+ T cells from peripheral blood mononuclear cells, taken before pregnancy. These TCRs come from a female donor with multiple sclerosis, enrolled in a pregnancy study.

This chain links TRBV6-5 with TRBJ2-7; maybe TRBD1 (6 bases). Germline V gene data show CDR1 as MNHEY and CDR2 as SVGAGI. Trimming removed 5 bases from V and 4 bases from J, with 18 bases in between. The CDR3 loop spans 15 amino acids. In nucleotides, the CDR3 is TGTGCCAGCAGTCGAACAACAGGGAAGGGATACGAGCAGTACTTC. Residues: CASSRTTGKGYEQYF.

The rearrangement joins TRBV6-1 to TRBJ2-1; 7 bases fit TRBD1. With V trimmed by 10 bases and J by 3 bases, 3 bases remained unmatched. CDR1 is MNHNS and CDR2 is SASEGT in the germline V gene. The CDR3 has 12 residues. The CDR3 is CATHRGYNEQFF. CDR3 nucleotides: TGTGCCACCCACAGGGGCTACAATGAGCAGTTCTTC.

Sample share makes this clone medium-sized. The rearrangement uses TRBV9 and TRBJ1-6; a weak D match, TRBD1 (5 bases). V gave up 3 bases and J gave up 7 bases, with 14 bases separating them. This CDR3 contains 15 residues. Per the germline V gene, CDR1 is SGDLS and CDR2 is YYNGEE. CDR3 sequence (DNA): TGTGCCAGCAGCGCCGCGGGCCGGGGGAATTCACCCCTCCACTTT. Translated: CASSAAGRGNSPLHF.

A single count supports this clone. This chain connects TRBV9 to TRBJ2-5, with 7 bases that match TRBD2. The germline gives CDR1 SGDLS, CDR2 YYNGEE. The ends lost 4 bases at V and 5 bases at J; junction bases unmatched: 11. The CDR3 is 15 residues long. CDR3 residues: CASSKGGSYGETQYF. CDR3 DNA: TGTGCCAGCAGCAAGGGCGGGAGTTATGGGGAGACCCAGTACTTC.

V usage is TRBV4-3 and J usage is TRBJ1-6, with 7 bases aligning to TRBD1. This CDR3 contains 13 residues. CDR1 and CDR2 from the germline V gene are LGHNA and YSLEER. V dropped 3 bases and J dropped 14; count of bases not matched to a gene: 7. The CDR3 DNA sequence: TGCGCCAGCAGCCATCAGGGGGAAAGGACCCTCCACTTT. It codes for CASSHQGERTLHF.

This chain links TRBV4-3 with TRBJ1-5; D unresolved. CDR1 is LGHNA and CDR2 is YSLEER in the germline V gene. The germline V and J ends were trimmed by 0 bases and 7 bases, with 7 bases remaining between them. This CDR3 has 13 amino acids. CDR3 nucleotides: TGCGCCAGCAGCCAAGATCGAGGGCAGCCCCAGCATTTT. It codes for CASSQDRGQPQHF.

This chain uses TRBV6-5 with TRBJ1-5, with 10 positions matching TRBD1. The CDR3 sequence is 14 residues long. Germline values: CDR1 MNHEY, CDR2 SVGAGI. The V gene end was trimmed by 2 bases and the J gene end by 6 bases; junction bases not matched to a gene: 1. DNA of the CDR3: TGTGCCAGCAGTTACAGACAGGGGGCTCAGCCCCAGCATTTT. Residues: CASSYRQGAQPQHF.

The chain couples TRBV11-2 to TRBJ1-3; 9 bases are shared with TRBD1. The V and J ends lost 5 bases and 2 bases, in that order; junction bases with no gene match: 10. Per the germline V gene, CDR1 is SGHAT and CDR2 is FQNNGV. CDR3 length: 17 amino acids. For the CDR3, the DNA is TGTGCCAGCAGCCAACAGGGGGCGACGGTCCCTGGAAACACCATATATTTT. Its protein is CASSQQGATVPGNTIYF.

The chain carries TRBV30 and TRBJ1-1, with unresolved D. This CDR3 has 12 amino acids. Trimming took 2 bases from V and 1 from J, leaving 5 bases between them. CDR1 is GTSNPN and CDR2 is SVGIG in the germline V gene (reference sequence). CDR3 protein: CAWSPWNTEAFF. DNA of the CDR3: TGTGCCTGGAGTCCATGGAACACTGAAGCTTTCTTT.

This clone was seen once. The rearrangement links TRBV19 to TRBJ1-2; TRBD1 matches at 7 bases. V shed 3 bases, J shed 4 bases, and the junction held 5 bases outside the gene matches. The CDR3 has 14 amino acids. CDR1 LNHDA and CDR2 SQIVND come from the germline V gene (reference sequence). The DNA of the CDR3 is TGTGCCAGTAGTATGGACAGGTCTTTCTATGGCTACACCTTC. This codes for CASSMDRSFYGYTF.

The CDR3 DNA reads as TGTGCCAGCAGTGGCCTTTCCCCAGGTTTTTCCTACAATGAGCAGTTCTTC. Translating it yields CASSGLSPGFSYNEQFF. This chain links TRBV2 with TRBJ2-1; no reliable D call. Trimming stripped 4 bases from V and 1 base from J, with 17 bases between. Germline-derived CDR1 and CDR2 are SNHLY and FYNNEI. The CDR3 totals 17 residues. The full variable domain, completed using reference TRBV2 and TRBJ2-1, is EPEVTQTPSHQVTQMGQEVILRCVPISNHLYFYWYRQILGQKVEFLVSFYNNEISEKSEIFDDQFSVERPDGSNFTLKIRSTKLEDSAMYFCASSGLSPGFSYNEQFFGPGTRLTVL.

CDR3 sequence (DNA): TGTGCCAGCAGTCGACCTCAGGGCAGCTACACCTTC. This translates into CASSRPQGSYTF. The rearrangement joins TRBV6-5 to TRBJ1-2; D may be TRBD1 (5 bases). Germline assignment: CDR1 MNHEY and CDR2 SVGAGI. This CDR3 comprises 12 residues. V was shortened by 5 bases and J by 9 bases, with 13 bases between the two germline ends.

The genes are TRBV25-1 and TRBJ2-5, with a weak D call TRBD1 (5 bases). CDR3 length: 14 amino acids. Looked up from germline, CDR1 is MGHDK and CDR2 is SYGVNS. V shed 1 base and J shed 2 bases, with 8 bases lying between them. CDR3 nucleotides: TGTGCCAGCAGTGAATTTAGGGGACAAGAGACCCAGTACTTC. Its protein product is CASSEFRGQETQYF.

The genes are TRBV7-9 and TRBJ1-5; D might be TRBD1 (6 bases). The CDR3 extends over 12 amino acids. With 8 bases removed from V and 2 bases from J, the gap between germline ends came to 7 bases. Germline lookup yields CDR1 SEHNR and CDR2 FQNEAQ (reference sequence). The chain's CDR3 is CASGGGNQPQHF. DNA for the CDR3: TGTGCCAGCGGGGGCGGCAATCAGCCCCAGCATTTT. The full variable domain, in which reference TRBV7-9 and TRBJ1-5 provide the parts outside the CDR3, is DTGVSQNPRHKITKRGQNVTFRCDPISEHNRLYWYRQTLGQGPEFLTYFQNEAQLEKSRLLSDRFSAERPKGSFSTLEIQRTEQGDSAMYLCASGGGNQPQHFGDGTRLSIL.

The chain joins TRBV7-2 to TRBJ2-7; 7 bases map to TRBD1. In germline, CDR1 is SGHTA, CDR2 FQGNSA. The CDR3 sequence is 15 residues long. V lost 2 bases and J lost 7; bases outside the gene matches: 11. The CDR3 region is CASSLMGQTLGEQYF. Here the CDR3 DNA reads TGTGCCAGCAGCTTAATGGGACAGACCCTGGGGGAGCAGTACTTC. Filled out from reference TRBV7-2 and TRBJ2-7, the complete variable domain reads GAGVSQSPSNKVTEKGKDVELRCDPISGHTALYWYRQSLGQGLEFLIYFQGNSAPDKSGLPSDRFSAERTGGSVSTLTIQRTQQEDSAVYLCASSLMGQTLGEQYFGPGTRLTVT.

V usage is TRBV19 and J usage is TRBJ1-1; possible D gene TRBD1, 5 bases. Trimming left V 6 bases short and J 1 base short, with 12 bases between. Germline CDR1 reads LNHDA; CDR2 reads SQIVND (reference sequence). The CDR3 runs 14 residues. CDR3 nucleotide sequence: TGTGCCAGTAGCGTAGGGGCAGGGAACACTGAAGCTTTCTTT. Encoded protein: CASSVGAGNTEAFF.

This chain connects TRBV5-4 to TRBJ2-3; TRBD2 might be the D (7 bases). Germline CDR1 is SGHNT and CDR2 is YYREEE (reference sequence). This CDR3 comprises 14 residues. Trimming removed 4 bases from V and 5 bases from J, with 14 bases in between. The CDR3 region has the DNA TGTGCCAGCAGCGGACGGGGGGCTCTAGATACGCAGTATTTT. It translates to CASSGRGALDTQYF.

The chain has TRBV10-1 and TRBJ1-2; D remains unclear. The CDR3 is made up of 18 amino acids. Trimming stripped 0 bases from V and 6 bases from J, with 23 bases between. Germline V gene sequence: CDR1 WNHNN, CDR2 SYGVQD (reference sequence). CDR3 coding DNA: TGCGCCAGCAGTGAGTCGAAGCCTCTGCTACGGGGATGGAATGGCTACACCTTC. Its protein is CASSESKPLLRGWNGYTF.

This clone was seen a single time. The chain is built from TRBV27 and TRBJ2-3, with TRBD1 identical over 12 bases. V lost 8 bases, J lost 1 base, and 7 bases stayed unmatched. The CDR3 totals 16 residues. The germline CDR1 and CDR2 sequences are MNHEY and SMNVEV (reference sequence). The CDR3 DNA follows: TGTGCCAGCTCGGGACAGGGGGCGGTGGGCACAGATACGCAGTATTTT. Amino acids: CASSGQGAVGTDTQYF.

The chain carries TRBV19 and TRBJ2-4; weak D call: TRBD1 (5 bases). This CDR3 has 14 residues. Per germline, CDR1 LNHDA and CDR2 SQIVND (reference sequence). The ends were cut back, 9 bases at V and 3 bases at J, with 15 bases in the middle. The CDR3 region is CARAVGRVKNIQYF. The DNA for the CDR3 is TGTGCCAGGGCAGTTGGCAGGGTCAAAAACATTCAGTACTTC.

The chain joins TRBV14 to TRBJ2-7; 7 bases match TRBD1. Trimming at V came to 0 bases and at J to 9 bases, leaving 17 bases not matched to a gene. Germline CDR1 is SGHDN and CDR2 is FVKESK. This CDR3 region has 17 residues. The CDR3 is CASSQEVSRTGRSRQYF. CDR3 DNA sequence: TGTGCCAGCAGCCAAGAAGTCAGCAGGACAGGACGATCAAGGCAGTACTTC.

This chain joins TRBV2 and TRBJ2-6; unclear D gene. The CDR3 has 15 residues. The V gene lost 4 bases and the J gene lost 0 bases, with 7 bases spanning the gap. Germline CDR1 reads SNHLY; CDR2 reads FYNNEI. The CDR3 nucleotides read TGTGCCAGCAGTGTGGAGACCTCTGGGGCCAACGTCCTGACTTTC. This sequence encodes CASSVETSGANVLTF.

This clone was observed a single time. In nucleotides, the CDR3 is TGTGCCAGCAGCTCGACAGCACTCTATGGCTACACCTTC. Protein: CASSSTALYGYTF. The V gene is TRBV7-9, the J gene TRBJ1-2, with D possibly matching TRBD1 (5 bases). Germline values: CDR1 SEHNR, CDR2 FQNEAQ (reference sequence). This CDR3 is 13 amino acids long. Deletions cut 4 bases from V and 4 bases from J, with 10 bases between. The variable domain in full, with the rest retrieved from reference TRBV7-9 and TRBJ1-2, is DTGVSQNPRHKITKRGQNVTFRCDPISEHNRLYWYRQTLGQGPEFLTYFQNEAQLEKSRLLSDRFSAERPKGSFSTLEIQRTEQGDSAMYLCASSSTALYGYTFGSGTRLTVV.

The chain is built from TRBV5-1 and TRBJ2-7; tentative D call: TRBD1 (6 bases). There are 18 residues in the CDR3. V lost 4 bases to trimming and J lost 2 bases, with 25 bases between them. In germline, CDR1 is SGHRS, CDR2 YFSETQ. The CDR3 sequence: CASSLGPGERDTPYEQYF. The CDR3 DNA sequence: TGCGCCAGCAGCCTCGGGCCCGGGGAGAGGGACACCCCCTACGAGCAGTACTTC.

V is TRBV7-2 and J is TRBJ2-3; 8 bases are a match to TRBD2. Looked up from germline, CDR1 is SGHTA and CDR2 is FQGNSA. Trimming cost V 5 bases and J 4 bases; bases outside gene matches: 8. The CDR3 runs to 15 residues. The CDR3 sequence is CASSPGGAYPDTQYF. The DNA for the CDR3 is TGTGCCAGCAGCCCCGGGGGGGCCTATCCAGATACGCAGTATTTT. Drawing the rest from reference TRBV7-2 and TRBJ2-3, the complete variable domain is GAGVSQSPSNKVTEKGKDVELRCDPISGHTALYWYRQSLGQGLEFLIYFQGNSAPDKSGLPSDRFSAERTGGSVSTLTIQRTQQEDSAVYLCASSPGGAYPDTQYFGPGTRLTVL.

V usage is TRBV9 and J usage is TRBJ2-3, with a tentative D call TRBD1 (9 bases). Trimming removed 2 bases at V and 2 bases at J, with 33 bases between. Looked up from germline, CDR1 is SGDLS and CDR2 is YYNGEE. This CDR3 has 22 residues. CDR3 coding DNA: TGTGCCAGCAGCGTCGGACAGGGGAGCGGTTGGGGCGGGGGGCTACTCACAGATACGCAGTATTTT. It translates to CASSVGQGSGWGGGLLTDTQYF.

The chain combines TRBV7-9 with TRBJ1-4, with a weak D call TRBD1 (5 bases). Per the germline V gene, CDR1 is SEHNR and CDR2 is FQNEAQ (reference sequence). This CDR3 has 13 amino acids. With 5 bases removed from V and 8 bases from J, the gap between germline ends came to 12 bases. The CDR3 spells CASSLPDKEKLFF. The CDR3 DNA sequence: TGTGCCAGCAGCCTGCCGGACAAAGAAAAACTGTTTTTT.

The rearrangement uses TRBV6-6 and TRBJ1-6, with D maybe TRBD1 (6 bases). Germline CDR1 and CDR2: MNHNY and SVGAGI (reference sequence). Trimming left V 4 bases short and J 6 bases short, with 13 bases between. The CDR3 spans 15 residues. The CDR3 loop reads CASSFPDRFNSPLHF. The CDR3 region has the DNA TGTGCCAGCAGTTTCCCCGACAGGTTTAATTCACCCCTCCACTTT.

V and J are TRBV6-6 and TRBJ1-5; possible D gene TRBD1, 5 bases. V lost 6 bases and J 3 bases, leaving 15 bases between the germline ends. The CDR3 runs 15 residues. Germline loops: CDR1 MNHNY, CDR2 SVGAGI (reference sequence). In DNA form, the CDR3 reads TGTGCCAGCAGCCACCCCGGGGGGGACAATCAGCCCCAGCATTTT. It translates to CASSHPGGDNQPQHF.